The source of this T cell receptor (beta chain) is a study of early T cells in non-severe SARS-CoV-2 infection. About the research overall: Sequencing targeted bulk RNA from unsorted whole blood, leaving chains unpaired.

Unique molecular identifiers tagged individual cDNA molecules. TCRdb re-called the 5' RACE reads with MiXCR, one entry per CDR3 protein. The data contain tens of thousands of distinct CDR3 sequences, over 10% of them seen just once; the ten biggest clones take up almost 8.5%. The CDR3 is 15 amino acids. Germline-derived CDR1 and CDR2 are MDHEN and SYDVKM. The V end was cut by 3 bases, the J end by 0 bases, with 11 bases between. Many counts were recorded for this clonotype. The chain links TRBV28 to TRBJ1-2; D uncertain. The sequencing sample was made of whole blood. This clonotype was obtained from an adult who was a healthcare worker with PCR-confirmed SARS-CoV-2 infection or an uninfected control (not recorded which). The CDR3 coding sequence is TGTGCCAGCAGTTTGCCCGGGTCAGCTAACTATGGCTACACCTTC. It translates to CASSLPGSANYGYTF.